Shown below are 30 T cell receptor beta chains from a single sample sequenced in a study of blood T cell repertoires in COVID-19. TCRdb's copy holds only in-frame clones and misses some; the assay was immunoSEQ multiplex PCR. The top ten hold approximately 25% of the sample, which has 95,000 to 150,000 clones, around four fifths seen once. Sequenced: peripheral blood. The receptor set was obtained from a human donor in a cohort sampled during active COVID-19.

The J gene is TRBJ1-5, the V gene TRBV2; the D gene is possibly TRBD1 (5 bases). The CDR3 runs 13 residues. Germline CDR1 is SNHLY and CDR2 is FYNNEI. The V gene lost 5 bases and the J gene lost 4 bases, with 9 bases spanning the gap. The CDR3 DNA reads as TGTGCCAGCAGTCTCCGACAGAATCAGCCCCAGCATTTT. It specifies CASSLRQNQPQHF.

The chain carries TRBV10-3 and TRBJ2-3, with 7 nucleotides matching TRBD1. CDR1 is ENHRY, CDR2 SYGVKD, per germline. There are 18 residues in the CDR3. The V gene end was trimmed by 8 bases and the J gene end by 0 bases; junction bases not matched to a gene: 17. The CDR3 here is CAIAAWAARGLSTDTQYF. The CDR3 nucleotides are TGTGCCATCGCAGCGTGGGCGGCCAGGGGGTTGAGCACAGATACGCAGTATTTT.

The V gene is TRBV5-1, the J gene TRBJ1-1; D uncertain. V was trimmed by 8 bases and J by 0 bases, leaving 14 bases between them. This CDR3 contains 14 residues. The germline V gene has CDR1 SGHRS and CDR2 YFSETQ. CDR3 DNA: TGCGCCAGTTCCAGAGAGGGAATGAACACTGAAGCTTTCTTT. This translates into CASSREGMNTEAFF.

This clone was seen a single time. The chain carries TRBV10-3 and TRBJ2-5; 7 bases match TRBD1. V lost 5 bases to trimming and J lost 1 base; unmatched junction nucleotides: 1. This CDR3 is built from 13 residues. Germline assignment: CDR1 ENHRY and CDR2 SYGVKD. CDR3 nucleotides: TGTGCCATCAGTCGGGACAGCCAAGAGACCCAGTACTTC. This translates into CAISRDSQETQYF.

This clone was seen just once. The chain uses TRBV7-8 and TRBJ1-1; unclear D gene. Germline CDR1 and CDR2: SGHVS and FQNEAQ. The CDR3 contains 14 residues. The V gene lost 1 base and the J gene lost 1 base, with 7 bases spanning the gap. CDR3 DNA sequence: TGTGCCAGCAGCTTAGGCAGGCGGAACACTGAAGCTTTCTTT. Protein sequence: CASSLGRRNTEAFF.

This clone is a singleton in its sample. The V gene is TRBV7-3, the J gene TRBJ2-3, with 9 bases matching TRBD1. The CDR3 consists of 14 residues. Germline V lookup: CDR1 SGHTA, CDR2 FQGTGA. J lost 5 bases, V lost 5 bases, and 5 bases had no gene match. CDR3 protein: CASSPGQGRDTQYF. The CDR3 DNA reads as TGTGCCAGCAGCCCGGGACAGGGAAGAGATACGCAGTATTTT. Full variable domain (outside the CDR3, taken from reference TRBV7-3 and TRBJ2-3): GAGVSQTPSNKVTEKGKYVELRCDPISGHTALYWYRQSLGQGPEFLIYFQGTGAADDSGLPNDRFFAVRPEGSVSTLKIQRTERGDSAVYLCASSPGQGRDTQYFGPGTRLTVL.

The chain carries TRBV6-4 and TRBJ2-1, with 10 bases lining up with TRBD2. The CDR3 extends over 16 amino acids. Germline CDR1 is MRHNA and CDR2 is SNTAGT. The J segment lost 3 bases and the V segment lost 0 bases, leaving 2 bases of the junction unmatched. The CDR3 bases are TGTGCCAGCAGTGACTCCTCTAGCGGGGGCTACAATGAGCAGTTCTTC. This encodes CASSDSSSGGYNEQFF.

The genes are TRBV6-5 and TRBJ1-3, with TRBD1 matching over 7 bases. V was pared by 0 bases and J by 1 base, with 3 bases of the junction left unmatched. The CDR3 is made up of 16 amino acids. Germline V gene data show CDR1 as MNHEY and CDR2 as SVGAGI. The CDR3 reads CASSYSKGASGNTIYF. The CDR3 DNA is TGTGCCAGCAGTTACTCCAAGGGGGCATCTGGAAACACCATATATTTT.

This chain links TRBV10-3 with TRBJ2-1, with 7 bases fitting TRBD2. This CDR3 is built from 18 residues. Germline V gene lookup returns CDR1 ENHRY and CDR2 SYGVKD. With V trimmed by 4 bases and J by 0 bases, 12 bases remained unmatched. For the CDR3, the DNA is TGTGCCATCAGTGTGGGTCTAGCGGACTACACCTCCTACAATGAGCAGTTCTTC. This codes for CAISVGLADYTSYNEQFF.

The genes are TRBV7-2 and TRBJ1-1, with D hard to call. The germline V gene encodes CDR1 SGHTA and CDR2 FQGNSA. The CDR3 has 13 residues. V was trimmed by 3 bases and J by 1 base, leaving 6 bases between them. The CDR3 DNA follows: TGTGCCAGCAGCTTTCAATCGAACACTGAAGCTTTCTTT. Translating it yields CASSFQSNTEAFF.

The V and J genes are TRBV10-3 and TRBJ2-1; D remains unclear. Germline V gene lookup returns CDR1 ENHRY and CDR2 SYGVKD. V was trimmed by 3 bases and J by 4 bases, leaving 7 bases between them. This CDR3 spans 13 amino acids. The CDR3 DNA is TGTGCCATCAGTGAAACGACTTACAATGAGCAGTTCTTC. This codes for CAISETTYNEQFF.

V is TRBV27 and J is TRBJ1-5; weak D call: TRBD1 (5 bases). The length of the CDR3 is 15 residues. The germline V and J ends were trimmed by 0 bases and 7 bases, with 13 bases remaining between them. Per germline, CDR1 MNHEY and CDR2 SMNVEV (reference sequence). The chain's CDR3 is CASSLSATRGQPQHF. Here the CDR3 DNA reads TGTGCCAGCAGTTTATCGGCGACCCGGGGGCAGCCCCAGCATTTT.

The chain carries TRBV19 and TRBJ1-6, with TRBD1 as a possible D gene (5 bases). In germline, CDR1 is LNHDA, CDR2 SQIVND (reference sequence). The CDR3 has 12 amino acids. V shed 6 bases and J shed 14 bases, with 14 bases lying between them. The CDR3 DNA reads TGTGCCAGTAGGACCGGGGGTGAGACCCTCCACTTT. It translates to CASRTGGETLHF.

This clone was seen once. This chain connects TRBV7-2 to TRBJ1-4; the match to TRBD1 covers 12 bases. The V and J ends lost 5 bases and 1 base, in that order; junction bases with no gene match: 5. The CDR3 runs 17 residues. Germline assignment: CDR1 SGHTA and CDR2 FQGNSA. The CDR3 nucleotides are TGTGCCAGCAGCCGTGGGACAGGGGGCCTAACTAATGAAAAACTGTTTTTT. Residues: CASSRGTGGLTNEKLFF.

CDR3 in amino acids: CASTHGRGPPNTGELFF. The CDR3 nucleotides are TGCGCCAGCACCCACGGCAGGGGGCCACCGAACACCGGGGAGCTGTTTTTT. This rearrangement joins TRBV4-1 to TRBJ2-2; TRBD1 matches at 8 bases. The V segment lost 7 bases and the J segment 0 bases; nucleotides outside the gene matches: 10. The CDR3 totals 17 residues. Germline-derived CDR1 and CDR2 are MGHRA and YSYEKL.

The CDR3 DNA reads TGTGCCAGTAGCCTCTCTGAGGACTATGGCTACACCTTC. Its translation: CASSLSEDYGYTF. V usage is TRBV19 and J usage is TRBJ1-2, with unresolved D. With 6 bases removed from V and 3 bases from J, the gap between germline ends came to 11 bases. The CDR3 covers 13 residues. CDR1 is LNHDA, CDR2 SQIVND, per germline (reference sequence). Filled out from reference TRBV19 and TRBJ1-2, the complete variable domain reads DGGITQSPKYLFRKEGQNVTLSCEQNLNHDAMYWYRQDPGQGLRLIYYSQIVNDFQKGDIAEGYSVSREKKESFPLTVTSAQKNPTAFYLCASSLSEDYGYTFGSGTRLTVV.

The chain couples TRBV7-2 to TRBJ2-1, with D possibly matching TRBD2 (6 bases). The germline gives CDR1 SGHTA, CDR2 FQGNSA. CDR3 size: 15 residues. V shed 4 bases and J shed 10 bases, with 20 bases lying between them. In nucleotides, the CDR3 is TGTGCCAGCAGCTCCGAGACTAGTACCCCCAGGGAGCAGTTCTTC. As protein: CASSSETSTPREQFF.

The DNA for the CDR3 is TGTGCCAGCAGCTTAGAGGCGGAGAGAATCACAGATACGCAGTATTTT. It yields the protein CASSLEAERITDTQYF. The chain uses TRBV7-8 and TRBJ2-3; D call uncertain. Germline-derived CDR1 and CDR2 are SGHVS and FQNEAQ. Trimming removed 1 base at V and 2 bases at J, with 13 bases between. This CDR3 spans 16 amino acids.

The V and J genes are TRBV7-2 and TRBJ1-2; 7 bases are a match to TRBD1. V dropped 5 bases and J dropped 2; count of bases not matched to a gene: 5. The CDR3 sequence is 14 residues long. Germline CDR1 is SGHTA and CDR2 is FQGNSA. The CDR3 sequence: CASSPTGENYGYTF. CDR3 in DNA: TGTGCCAGCAGCCCAACAGGGGAGAACTATGGCTACACCTTC.

This CDR3 is CSASAQGDGYGYTF. The DNA of the CDR3 is TGCAGTGCTAGTGCCCAGGGCGATGGCTATGGCTACACCTTC. The V and J genes are TRBV20-1 and TRBJ1-2, with D possibly TRBD1 on 5 matching bases. Trimming took off 3 bases at V and 4 bases at J, with 15 bases between the two ends. The CDR3 has 14 residues. Germline V gene lookup returns CDR1 DFQATT and CDR2 SNEGSKA (reference sequence).

The genes are TRBV21-1 and TRBJ2-5; the table's D call of TRBD2 was not tested on the DNA. TRBV21-1 is a recognized pseudogene. The CDR3 has 15 residues. CDR3 sequence (DNA): TGTGCCAGCAGCCTAGAGGAGCGGGGGTCACAGACCCAGTACTTC. It encodes CASSLEERGSQTQYF.

The chain uses TRBV9 and TRBJ1-1, with 10 bases fitting TRBD1. Germline V CDR1 and CDR2: SGDLS, YYNGEE. V gave up 6 bases and J gave up 4 bases; unmatched junction bases: 3. This CDR3 has 13 residues. The CDR3 loop is CASTRTGGTEAFF. CDR3 nucleotide sequence: TGTGCCAGCACAAGGACAGGGGGCACTGAAGCTTTCTTT.

J is TRBJ2-1 and V is TRBV10-3; TRBD2 agrees at 16 bases. Trimming took 0 bases from V and 10 from J; bases not matched to a gene: 9. Germline CDR1 is ENHRY and CDR2 is SYGVKD. The CDR3 extends over 18 amino acids. The CDR3 region has the DNA TGTGCCATCAGTGAGTCGATGGGGACTAGCGGGGGGGCAAACGAGCAGTTCTTC. Its translation is CAISESMGTSGGANEQFF.

The genes are TRBV28 and TRBJ1-6; 7 bases match TRBD1. The V and J ends lost 4 bases and 9 bases, in that order; junction bases with no gene match: 15. There are 17 residues in the CDR3. Germline V CDR1 and CDR2: MDHEN, SYDVKM. The CDR3 sequence is CASSSDRGGFLSSPLHF. CDR3 nucleotides: TGTGCCAGCAGTTCGGACCGAGGGGGCTTCCTTAGTTCACCCCTCCACTTT.

The chain couples TRBV7-2 to TRBJ2-3; perhaps TRBD1 as D (6 bases). In germline, CDR1 is SGHTA, CDR2 FQGNSA. Trimming stripped 6 bases from V and 0 bases from J, with 13 bases between. There are 15 residues in the CDR3. CDR3 residues: CASSPRGGSTDTQYF. DNA of the CDR3: TGTGCCAGCAGTCCGCGAGGGGGTAGCACAGATACGCAGTATTTT.

A word on this clone: At the DNA level, this CDR3 is encoded by other sequences in the same sample as well. The V and J genes are TRBV28 and TRBJ2-5; D is ambiguous. The CDR3 totals 13 residues. Germline loops: CDR1 MDHEN, CDR2 SYDVKM. Between the trimmed V and J ends, which lost 5 bases and 1 base, there was a span of 8 bases. CDR3 coding DNA: TGTGCCAGCAGTCAGACTGTCCAAGAGACCCAGTACTTC. It codes for CASSQTVQETQYF. Full variable domain (missing parts from reference TRBV28 and TRBJ2-5): DVKVTQSSRYLVKRTGEKVFLECVQDMDHENMFWYRQDPGLGLRLIYFSYDVKMKEKGDIPEGYSVSREKKERFSLILESASTNQTSMYLCASSQTVQETQYFGPGTRLLVL.

The V call is TRBV6-2 or TRBV6-3, the J call TRBJ1-1; no clear D gene. Trimming took 4 bases from V and 5 from J, leaving 8 bases between them. Germline CDR1 is MNHEY and CDR2 is SVGEGT. The CDR3 has 12 amino acids. Here the CDR3 DNA reads TGTGCCAGCAGTTTTGAGGGAACTGAAGCTTTCTTT. This gives the protein CASSFEGTEAFF.

V gene TRBV6-5 combines with J gene TRBJ1-6, with 10 positions matching TRBD1. The V gene's germline CDR1 is MNHEY and CDR2 SVGAGI. This CDR3 has 14 amino acids. J lost 6 bases, V lost 7 bases, and 3 bases had no gene match. As DNA, the CDR3 is TGTGCCAGCACCCGGACAGGGGGTAATTCACCCCTCCACTTT. This codes for CASTRTGGNSPLHF.

The chain's CDR3 is CASSLVRGETQYF. CDR3 DNA sequence: TGTGCCAGCAGCTTGGTACGGGGAGAGACCCAGTACTTC. The genes are TRBV5-4 and TRBJ2-5, with D perhaps matching TRBD2 (5 bases). V lost 0 bases to trimming and J lost 4 bases, with 7 bases between them. Per the germline V gene, CDR1 is SGHNT and CDR2 is YYREEE (reference sequence). The CDR3 covers 13 residues.

This clone was picked up a small number of times. V and J are TRBV5-1 and TRBJ2-1, with TRBD1 identical over 12 bases. V dropped 4 bases and J dropped 8; count of bases not matched to a gene: 19. From germline, CDR1 is SGHRS and CDR2 YFSETQ. CDR3 length equals 19 residues. CDR3 DNA sequence: TGCGCCAGCAGCCAAACCCCCTCGATCCCGGGACAGGGGGCATATGAGCAGTTCTTC. As protein: CASSQTPSIPGQGAYEQFF.